This T cell receptor beta chain was sequenced during a study of CD8 T cells in ankylosing spondylitis. Overall study results and limits: Those disease-linked clones were CD8+; they were also relatively rare in peripheral blood. Within matched ankylosing spondylitis synovial fluid, disease-linked clones were reportedly significantly enriched. Reactive arthritis synovial fluid and blood were previously reported to contain some motif variants.

This clonotype appeared a few times. Antigen: not known. Trimming at V came to 5 bases and at J to 6 bases, leaving 11 bases not matched to a gene. CDR1 and CDR2 from the germline V gene are DFQATT and SNEGSKA (reference sequence). The CDR3 contains 15 residues. TCRdb reanalysed the 5' RACE reads using MiXCR and keeps one entry per CDR3 protein. The table records around 340,000 distinct CDR3 sequences, more than 20% of them present only once. The rearrangement uses TRBV20-1 and TRBJ2-3, with 10 bases lining up with TRBD1. Sequenced material: blood, either unsorted or a sorted T cell fraction (not recorded which). The source of this sequence is a male donor with ankylosing spondylitis or in good health (not recorded which). CDR3 sequence reads: CSAGRRDRGPDTQYF. CDR3 bases: TGCAGTGCTGGCCGTAGGGACAGGGGTCCCGATACGCAGTATTTT.